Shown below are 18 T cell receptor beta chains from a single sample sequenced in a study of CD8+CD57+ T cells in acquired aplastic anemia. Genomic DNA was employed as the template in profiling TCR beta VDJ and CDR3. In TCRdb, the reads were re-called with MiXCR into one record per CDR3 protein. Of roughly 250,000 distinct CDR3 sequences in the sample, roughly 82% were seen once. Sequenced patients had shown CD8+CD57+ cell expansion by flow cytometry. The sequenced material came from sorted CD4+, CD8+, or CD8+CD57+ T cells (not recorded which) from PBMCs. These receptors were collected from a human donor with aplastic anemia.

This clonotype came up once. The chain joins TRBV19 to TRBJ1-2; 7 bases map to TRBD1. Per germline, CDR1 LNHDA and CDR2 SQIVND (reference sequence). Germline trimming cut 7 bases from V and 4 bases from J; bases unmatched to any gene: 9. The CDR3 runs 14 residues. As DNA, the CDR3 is TGTGCCAGTACCATACATGGACAGGCCTATGGCTACACCTTC. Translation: CASTIHGQAYGYTF.

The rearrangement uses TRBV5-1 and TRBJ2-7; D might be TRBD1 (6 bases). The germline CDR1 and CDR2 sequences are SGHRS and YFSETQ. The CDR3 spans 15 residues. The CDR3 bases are TGTGCCAGCAGCTTGGTACAGGGAACGACCTACGAGCAGTACGTC. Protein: CASSLVQGTTYEQYV.

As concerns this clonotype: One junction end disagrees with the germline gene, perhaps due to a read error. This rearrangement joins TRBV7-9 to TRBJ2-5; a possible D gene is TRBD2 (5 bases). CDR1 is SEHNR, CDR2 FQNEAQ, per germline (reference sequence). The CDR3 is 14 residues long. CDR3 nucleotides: TGTGCCACCAGCAGAGGGTCAGGCTACGGGACCCAGTACTTC. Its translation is CATSRGSGYGTQYF.

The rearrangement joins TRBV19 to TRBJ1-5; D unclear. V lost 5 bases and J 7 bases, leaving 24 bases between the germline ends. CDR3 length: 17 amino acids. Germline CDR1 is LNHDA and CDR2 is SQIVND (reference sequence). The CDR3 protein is CASSPPLGGQAGQPQHF. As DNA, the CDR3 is TGTGCCAGTAGTCCTCCCTTGGGAGGCCAAGCGGGACAGCCCCAGCATTTT.

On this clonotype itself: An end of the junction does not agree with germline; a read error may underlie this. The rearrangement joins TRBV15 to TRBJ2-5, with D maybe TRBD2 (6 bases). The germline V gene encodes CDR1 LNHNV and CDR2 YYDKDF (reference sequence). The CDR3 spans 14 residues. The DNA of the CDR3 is TGCGGCACTGAAAAAGTACGCGGGGTAGAGACCCAGTACTTC. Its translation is CGTEKVRGVETQYF.

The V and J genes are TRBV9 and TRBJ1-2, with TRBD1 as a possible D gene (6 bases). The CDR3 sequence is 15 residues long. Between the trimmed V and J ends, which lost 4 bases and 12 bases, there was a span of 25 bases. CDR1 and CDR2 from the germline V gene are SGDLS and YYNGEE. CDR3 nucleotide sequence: TGTGCCAGCAGCTTGAGGGGGGGCGCCGAGTATTGTGACACCTTC. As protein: CASSLRGGAEYCDTF.

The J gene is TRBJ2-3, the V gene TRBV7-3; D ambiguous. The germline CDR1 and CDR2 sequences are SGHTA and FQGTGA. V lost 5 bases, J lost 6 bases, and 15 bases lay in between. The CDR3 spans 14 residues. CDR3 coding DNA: TGTGCCAGCAGCCCCCGGACGGAGACGGATACGCAGTATTTT. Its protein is CASSPRTETDTQYF.

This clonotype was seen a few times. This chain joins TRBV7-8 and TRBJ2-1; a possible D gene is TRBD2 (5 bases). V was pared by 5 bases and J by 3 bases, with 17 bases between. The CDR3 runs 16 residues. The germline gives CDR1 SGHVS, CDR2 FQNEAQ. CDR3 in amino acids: CASSQSGGGYYNEQFF. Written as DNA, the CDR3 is TGTGCCAGCAGCCAGTCTGGAGGTGGATACTACAATGAGCAGTTCTTC.

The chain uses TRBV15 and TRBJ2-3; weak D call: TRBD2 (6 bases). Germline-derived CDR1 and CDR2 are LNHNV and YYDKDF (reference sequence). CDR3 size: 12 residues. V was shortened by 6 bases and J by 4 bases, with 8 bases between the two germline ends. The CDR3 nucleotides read TGTGCCACCAGTTCGGGGGCAGATACGCAGTATTTT. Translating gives CATSSGADTQYF. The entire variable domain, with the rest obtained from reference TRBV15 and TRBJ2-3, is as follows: DAMVIQNPRYQVTQFGKPVTLSCSQTLNHNVMYWYQQKSSQAPKLLFHYYDKDFNNEADTPDNFQSRRPNTSFCFLDIRSPGLGDTAMYLCATSSGADTQYFGPGTRLTVL.

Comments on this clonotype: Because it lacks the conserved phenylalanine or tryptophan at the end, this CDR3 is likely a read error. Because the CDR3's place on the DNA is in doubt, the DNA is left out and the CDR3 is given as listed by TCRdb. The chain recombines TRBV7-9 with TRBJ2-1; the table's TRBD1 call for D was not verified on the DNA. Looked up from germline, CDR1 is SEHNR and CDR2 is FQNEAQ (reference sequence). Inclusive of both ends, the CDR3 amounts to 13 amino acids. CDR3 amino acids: CASSLVPGELQFV.

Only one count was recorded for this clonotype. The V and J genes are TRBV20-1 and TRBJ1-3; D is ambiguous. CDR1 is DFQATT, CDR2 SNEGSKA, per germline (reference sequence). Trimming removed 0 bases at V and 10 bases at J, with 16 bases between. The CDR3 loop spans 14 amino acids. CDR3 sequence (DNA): TGCAGTGCTAGAGACACGGCCGGCTCCTGGACCATATATTTT. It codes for CSARDTAGSWTIYF.

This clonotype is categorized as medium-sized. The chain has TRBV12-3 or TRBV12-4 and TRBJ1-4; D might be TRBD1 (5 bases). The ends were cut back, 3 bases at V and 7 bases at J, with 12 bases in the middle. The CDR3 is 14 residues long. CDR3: CASSLVQGGEKLFF. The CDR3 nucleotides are TGTGCCAGCAGTTTGGTCCAGGGAGGTGAAAAACTGTTTTTT.

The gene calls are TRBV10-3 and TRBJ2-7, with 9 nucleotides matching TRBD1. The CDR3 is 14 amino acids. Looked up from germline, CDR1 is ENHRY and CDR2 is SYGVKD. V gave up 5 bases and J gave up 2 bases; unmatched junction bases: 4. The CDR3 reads CAISPGTGTYEQYF. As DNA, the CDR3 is TGTGCCATCAGTCCCGGGACAGGGACCTACGAGCAGTACTTC.

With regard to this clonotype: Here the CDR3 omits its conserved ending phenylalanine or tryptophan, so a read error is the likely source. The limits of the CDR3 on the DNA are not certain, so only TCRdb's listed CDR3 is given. The CDR3 protein is CASSLARGPAKQY. The chain employs TRBV7-8 and TRBJ2-5; whether TRBD1, the table's D call, matches the DNA was not checked. Germline values: CDR1 SGHVS, CDR2 FQNEAQ. The CDR3 is 13 amino acids long, termini counted.

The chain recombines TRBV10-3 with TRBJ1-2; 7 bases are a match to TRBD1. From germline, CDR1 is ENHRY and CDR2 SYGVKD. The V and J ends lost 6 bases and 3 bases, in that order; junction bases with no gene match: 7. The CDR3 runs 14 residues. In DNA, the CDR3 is TGTGCCATCAGCGAGAACAGGGGCGACTATGGCTACACCTTC. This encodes CAISENRGDYGYTF.

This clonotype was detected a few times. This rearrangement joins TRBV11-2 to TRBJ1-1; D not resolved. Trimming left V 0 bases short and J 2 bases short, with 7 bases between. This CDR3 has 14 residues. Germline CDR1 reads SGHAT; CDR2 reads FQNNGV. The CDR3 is CASSLDLTNTEAFF. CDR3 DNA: TGTGCCAGCAGCTTAGATCTCACAAACACTGAAGCTTTCTTT.

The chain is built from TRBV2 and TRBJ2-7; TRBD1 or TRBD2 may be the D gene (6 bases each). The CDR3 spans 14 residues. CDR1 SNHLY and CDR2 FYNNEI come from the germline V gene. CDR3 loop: CATSNGGTDKQQYV. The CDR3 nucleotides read TGTGCCACCAGCAACGGGGGCACAGATAAGCAGCAGTATGTC.

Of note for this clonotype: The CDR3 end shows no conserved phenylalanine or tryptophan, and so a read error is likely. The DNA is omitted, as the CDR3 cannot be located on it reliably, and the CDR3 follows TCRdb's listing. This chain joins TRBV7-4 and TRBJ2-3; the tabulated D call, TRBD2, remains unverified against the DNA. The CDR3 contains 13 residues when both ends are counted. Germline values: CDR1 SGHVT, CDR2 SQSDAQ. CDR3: CASSSGLRGRPVL.